These T cell receptor beta chains were read from a single sample in a study of blood T cell repertoires in COVID-19. Here immunoSEQ multiplex PCR was the method, and the copy in TCRdb shows in-frame clones only, minus some. This table has some 99,000 clones, roughly 80% appearing once. The material sequenced was peripheral blood. Receptor source: a woman of 80 years or more with acute or convalescent COVID-19. Both conserved end residues are part of each CDR3. The D gene is left open where the match is weak. A row's size may be missing; if present it is once, few, many or a size class.

>TRBJ1-6|.|TRBV7-9|.
CASSLGGGSYSPLHF
TGTGCCAGCAGCTTAGGAGGGGGATCATACTCACCCCTCCACTTT
>TRBJ1-5|TRBD1|TRBV19|.
CASSPRTGDLGQPQHF
TGTGCCAGTAGTCCACGGACAGGGGATTTGGGTCAGCCCCAGCATTTT
>TRBJ1-6|.|TRBV12-3/TRBV12-4|.
CASSFEENSPLHF
TGTGCCAGCAGTTTTGAGGAGAATTCACCCCTCCACTTT
>TRBJ2-5|TRBD1|TRBV6-5|.
CASSDRVLQTQYF
TGTGCCAGCAGCGACAGGGTTTTGCAGACCCAGTACTTC
>TRBJ1-2|TRBD1|TRBV11-2|.
CASSSGGQTNYGYTF
TGTGCCAGCAGCTCCGGGGGACAGACTAACTATGGCTACACCTTC
>TRBJ2-1|.|TRBV10-3|.
CAISESDSYNEQFF
TGTGCCATCAGTGAGTCTGACAGTTACAATGAGCAGTTCTTC
>TRBJ2-5|.|TRBV4-1|few
CASSRQVQETQYF
TGCGCCAGCAGCCGGCAGGTTCAAGAGACCCAGTACTTC
>TRBJ2-2|.|TRBV10-2|.
CASSERTANTGELFF
TGCGCCAGCAGTGAACGGACAGCGAACACCGGGGAGCTGTTTTTT
>TRBJ1-2|TRBD1|TRBV6-2/TRBV6-3|once
CASSPGQRVPYGYTF
TGTGCCAGCAGTCCGGGACAGAGAGTCCCCTATGGCTACACCTTC
>TRBJ2-2|.|TRBV5-1|.
CASSSPPYQGRRRSHGELFF
TGCGCCAGCAGCTCCCCCCCATATCAGGGCAGGCGGCGAAGTCACGGGGAGCTGTTTTTT
>TRBJ2-5|TRBD1|TRBV7-2|.
CASRPGTGRTETQYF
TGTGCCAGCAGGCCTGGGACAGGGCGGACGGAGACCCAGTACTTC
>TRBJ1-5|.|TRBV28|.
CASRAGNQPQHF
TGTGCCAGCCGTGCAGGGAATCAGCCCCAGCATTTT
>TRBJ1-1|.|TRBV7-2|.
CASSSEPTRQSTEAFF
TGTGCCAGCAGCTCCGAACCCACACGACAGAGCACTGAAGCTTTCTTT
>TRBJ1-5|TRBD1|TRBV15|.
CATSSGQALRGNQPQHF
TGTGCCACCAGCAGCGGACAGGCTTTACGGGGCAATCAGCCCCAGCATTTT
>TRBJ2-3|TRBD2|TRBV7-2|.
CASSLVSGGAQDTQYF
TGTGCCAGCAGCTTAGTAAGCGGGGGGGCTCAGGATACGCAGTATTTT
>TRBJ1-6|.|TRBV21-1|.
CASRLHRGDNSPLHF
TGTGCCAGCCGCTTGCACAGGGGTGATAATTCACCCCTCCACTTT
>TRBJ1-2|.|TRBV28|.
CASSSGLLYGYTF
TGTGCCAGCAGTTCGGGACTTCTTTATGGCTACACCTTC
>TRBJ1-1|.|TRBV27|.
CASRPPAGGGKTEAFF
TGTGCCAGCAGACCCCCTGCCGGGGGGGGGAAAACTGAAGCTTTCTTT
>TRBJ1-1|.|TRBV7-2|.
CASTQWLGRNTEAFF
TGTGCCAGCACCCAATGGCTGGGGAGGAACACTGAAGCTTTCTTT
>TRBJ2-2|.|TRBV14|.
CASSPVRAGELFF
TGTGCCAGCAGCCCTGTAAGAGCTGGGGAGCTGTTTTTT
>TRBJ1-5|TRBD1|TRBV27|.
CASSFGQGGNQPQHF
TGTGCCAGCAGCTTTGGACAGGGCGGAAATCAGCCCCAGCATTTT
>TRBJ1-6|.|TRBV14|.
CASSLRANNSPLHF
TGTGCCAGCAGCCTCAGGGCGAATAATTCACCCCTCCACTTT
>TRBJ1-3|TRBD1|TRBV7-8|.
CASSFGGQTYGNTIYF
TGTGCCAGCAGCTTTGGGGGACAGACCTATGGAAACACCATATATTTT
>TRBJ1-1|.|TRBV7-9|.
CASSPRSEAFF
TGTGCCAGCAGTCCCCGTAGTGAAGCTTTCTTT
>TRBJ1-5|.|TRBV6-2/TRBV6-3|.
CASSYSNRLNQPQHF
TGTGCCAGCAGTTACTCGAACAGGTTGAATCAGCCCCAGCATTTT
>TRBJ1-1|TRBD1|TRBV6-5|.
CASSNRGSTEAFF
TGTGCCAGCAGCAACAGGGGGAGTACTGAAGCTTTCTTT
>TRBJ1-4|TRBD1|TRBV6-5|.
CASMETGYEKLFF
TGTGCCAGCATGGAGACAGGGTATGAAAAACTGTTTTTT
>TRBJ2-1|.|TRBV27|.
CASSYYNEQFF
TGTGCCAGCAGCTATTACAATGAGCAGTTCTTC
>TRBJ1-2|TRBD1|TRBV18|.
CASSPVKDRAYGYTF
TGTGCCAGCTCACCGGTAAAGGACAGGGCCTATGGCTACACCTTC
>TRBJ1-6|TRBD1|TRBV9|.
CASSVRGQNSPLHF
TGTGCCAGCAGCGTTAGGGGGCAGAATTCACCCCTCCACTTT
>TRBJ1-4|.|TRBV5-8|.
CASSSPVRRGPEKLFF
TGTGCCAGCAGCTCTCCTGTTCGAAGGGGCCCTGAAAAACTGTTTTTT
>TRBJ2-7|.|TRBV7-2|.
CASSFLSYEQYF
TGTGCCAGCAGCTTCTTGTCCTACGAGCAGTACTTC
>TRBJ1-1|.|TRBV7-9|few
CASSPPSAANTEAFF
TGTGCCAGCAGCCCCCCCTCTGCGGCGAACACTGAAGCTTTCTTT
>TRBJ2-2|TRBD1|TRBV2|.
CASNPQGSGELFF
TGTGCCAGCAACCCACAGGGGTCCGGGGAGCTGTTTTTT
>TRBJ1-2|.|TRBV28|.
CASSLPGTLGYTF
TGTGCCAGCAGTTTACCCGGGACACTTGGCTACACCTTC
>TRBJ1-4|.|TRBV2|.
CASNLRMREKLFF
TGTGCCAGCAACCTAAGGATGAGGGAAAAACTGTTTTTT
>TRBJ1-2|TRBD1|TRBV5-8|.
CASSLSPGGLYGYTF
TGTGCCAGCAGCTTGTCCCCAGGGGGGCTCTATGGCTACACCTTC
>TRBJ1-2|.|TRBV2|.
CASTELEGYTF
TGTGCCAGCACCGAATTAGAGGGCTACACCTTC
>TRBJ1-2|.|TRBV7-8|.
CASSSPWGRGHGYTF
TGTGCCAGCAGCTCACCGTGGGGCAGGGGCCATGGCTACACCTTC
>TRBJ1-5|.|TRBV7-9|.
CASSLEGNKPQHF
TGTGCCAGCAGCTTAGAGGGGAACAAGCCCCAGCATTTT
>TRBJ1-2|TRBD1|TRBV5-5|.
CASSLEQGARGYTF
TGTGCCAGCAGCTTGGAACAGGGGGCGCGCGGCTACACCTTC
>TRBJ2-1|TRBD2|TRBV2|few
CASSVFGGGRDEQFF
TGTGCCAGCAGTGTCTTTGGCGGGGGGCGGGATGAGCAGTTCTTC
>TRBJ1-6|.|TRBV4-3|.
CASSQVGTLYNSPLHF
TGCGCCAGCAGCCAAGTTGGGACACTTTATAATTCACCCCTCCACTTT
>TRBJ1-2|TRBD1|TRBV6-5|few
CASSMTGVDYGYTF
TGTGCCAGCAGCATGACAGGGGTTGACTATGGCTACACCTTC
>TRBJ1-1|.|TRBV25-1|.
CASSDNRDFTEAFF
TGTGCCAGCAGTGACAACAGGGATTTCACTGAAGCTTTCTTT
>TRBJ2-1|.|TRBV19|.
CASSIYQAVDRYNEQFF
TGTGCCAGTAGTATATACCAGGCTGTTGACCGATACAATGAGCAGTTCTTC
>TRBJ1-2|.|TRBV6-5|.
CASTSGGKVGYTF
TGTGCCAGCACATCGGGGGGAAAGGTTGGCTACACCTTC
>TRBJ1-1|.|TRBV27|.
CASRTGTLENTEAFF
TGTGCCAGCAGGACCGGGACACTTGAGAACACTGAAGCTTTCTTT
>TRBJ1-1|.|TRBV10-3|.
CAISPQGNTEAFF
TGTGCCATCAGTCCCCAGGGCAACACTGAAGCTTTCTTT
>TRBJ1-2|.|TRBV30|.
CAWSAPRGGYTF
TGTGCCTGGAGTGCCCCTCGGGGTGGCTACACCTTC
>TRBJ1-5|.|TRBV1|.
CTSSQEPPDISNQPQHF
TGCACCAGCAGCCAAGAACCCCCGGACATCTCCAATCAGCCCCAGCATTTT
>TRBJ1-2|TRBD1|TRBV10-3|.
CAISHHGQGNYGYTF
TGTGCCATCAGTCATCACGGACAGGGGAACTATGGCTACACCTTC
>TRBJ1-2|TRBD1|TRBV5-5|.
CASSLSPGQGSYGYTF
TGTGCCAGCAGCTTGAGTCCGGGACAGGGAAGCTATGGCTACACCTTC
>TRBJ1-2|.|TRBV19|few
CASLRQVGERYGYTF
TGTGCCAGTCTTAGACAGGTCGGGGAAAGATATGGCTACACCTTC
>TRBJ2-2|.|TRBV7-2|.
CASSSRATAPTTGELFF
TGTGCCAGCAGCTCCCGTGCGACAGCACCCACCACCGGGGAGCTGTTTTTT
>TRBJ1-2|TRBD1|TRBV5-1|few
CASSLGQGSTIGYTF
TGCGCCAGCAGCCTGGGACAGGGATCAACGATAGGCTACACCTTC
>TRBJ1-2|.|TRBV6-2/TRBV6-3|few
CASSAPAAGNYGYTF
TGTGCCAGCAGTGCCCCCGCGGCAGGGAACTATGGCTACACCTTC
>TRBJ2-5|.|TRBV2|.
CASRGTGETQYF
TGTGCCAGCCGAGGCACCGGGGAGACCCAGTACTTC
>TRBJ2-3|TRBD2|TRBV18|.
CASSPQRGGSTDTQYF
TGTGCCAGCTCACCCCAGCGGGGGGGTTCGACAGATACGCAGTATTTT
>TRBJ2-3|TRBD2|TRBV19|.
CATLAGGPDTQYF
TGTGCCACACTAGCGGGGGGGCCAGATACGCAGTATTTT